This T cell receptor beta chain was sequenced during a study of PD-L1 blockade in urothelial cancer. Study summary: Beginning in about 2014, patients received atezolizumab, given as 1,200 mg intravenously every 3 weeks. Treatment start was followed by blood analysis at 3 weeks (second dose) and again at 6 weeks. Study conclusions and caveats: Durable benefit was linked to greater 3-week expansion of tumor-associated blood clones.

Each PCR received spiked synthetic TCR analog templates. Data came from immunoSEQ multiplex PCR; TCRdb stores just in-frame clones and leaves some out. Here the sample spans 85,000 to 130,000 clones, roughly nine tenths being singletons. About this clone: Its antigen is still unknown.

The clonotype originates from an elderly woman with urothelial cancer. Sequencing was performed on PBMCs, taken around atezolizumab (anti-PD-L1) treatment.

CDR3 bases: TGTGCCAGTACGGGACAGGGAGATCCACGGATTCCCGGGGCTAATGAAAAACTGTTTTTT. It codes for CASTGQGDPRIPGANEKLFF. V gene TRBV19 combines with J gene TRBJ1-4, with TRBD1 identical over 9 bases. CDR1 is LNHDA, CDR2 SQIVND, per germline (reference sequence). With 7 bases clipped from V and 3 bases from J, the junction kept 21 bases outside the gene matches. This CDR3 is built from 20 residues.